This T cell receptor (beta chain) is from a study of beta chain features in type 1 diabetes. Whole-study context: Over all samples combined, over 85,000,000 sorted cells were examined.

The study's findings and limits: Healthy donors had naive, central memory and Treg TCRB repertoires that appeared less similar than those seen among patients. Shorter TCRB CDR3s, moderately but significantly so, marked every one of the four CD4+ subsets in Type 1 diabetes patients.

The entirety of the isolated RNA underwent reverse transcription, so expressed TCRB transcripts were sequenced. Only in-frame clones appear in the TCRdb table, and some are missing; sequencing was by immunoSEQ multiplex PCR. The sample comprises 300,000 to 400,000 clones, 11% of which are singletons, and just over 0.015% rests with the top ten. A note on this clone: The target antigen is unknown.

Trimming removed 6 bases from V and 1 base from J, with 13 bases in between. This CDR3 is 15 amino acids long. In germline, CDR1 is MNHEY, CDR2 SMNVEV (reference sequence). The chain recombines TRBV27 with TRBJ2-1; a possible D gene is TRBD2 (6 bases). Sequenced input: naive CD4+ T cells from blood. The sequence derives from a woman younger than 45 in good health. CDR3 nucleotide sequence: TGTGCCAGCAGAATCGGGGACTGGTCCTACAATGAGCAGTTCTTC. Translating it yields CASRIGDWSYNEQFF.